This paragraph reports one T cell receptor beta chain. V was trimmed by 2 bases and J by 9 bases, leaving 17 bases between them. The germline V gene has CDR1 MDHEN and CDR2 SYDVKM. The CDR3 is made up of 15 amino acids. Addition of a universal primer site occurred through template switching, and cDNA carried unique molecular identifiers. TCRdb fed the 5' RACE reads into MiXCR, producing one record per CDR3 protein. The sample shows nearly 650,000 distinct CDR3 sequences, roughly 7.1% of them seen only once. This entry belongs to a study of identical twins. These same records also appear under a second study, on yellow fever vaccine responses in identical twins.

Material: PBMCs. The origin of this receptor is a woman between 18 and 30 years old in good health. The gene calls are TRBV28 and TRBJ2-1, with a tentative D call TRBD2 (6 bases). The CDR3 DNA reads as TGTGCCAGCAGTTTAGGGGACCTCCTCGGGGGTGAGCAGTTCTTC. Protein: CASSLGDLLGGEQFF.